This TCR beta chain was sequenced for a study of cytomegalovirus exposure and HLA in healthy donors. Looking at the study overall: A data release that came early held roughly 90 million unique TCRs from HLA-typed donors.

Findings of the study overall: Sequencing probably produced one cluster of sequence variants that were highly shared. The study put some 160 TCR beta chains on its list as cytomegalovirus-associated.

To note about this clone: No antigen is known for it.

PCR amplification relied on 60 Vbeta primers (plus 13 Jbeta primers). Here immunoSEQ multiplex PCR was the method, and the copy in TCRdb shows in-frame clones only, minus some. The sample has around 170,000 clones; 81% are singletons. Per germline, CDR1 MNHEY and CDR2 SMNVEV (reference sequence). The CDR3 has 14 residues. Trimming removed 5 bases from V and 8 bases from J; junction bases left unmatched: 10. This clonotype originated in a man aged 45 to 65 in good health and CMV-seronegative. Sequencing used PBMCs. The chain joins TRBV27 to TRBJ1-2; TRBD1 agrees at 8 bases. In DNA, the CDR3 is TGTGCCAGCAGTCTAGGACAGGGAGGTAGGGGCTACACCTTC. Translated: CASSLGQGGRGYTF.